This entry describes one T cell receptor beta chain. Its antigen is unknown. The entry originates in a study of T cell responses to AZD1222 COVID-19 vaccine. Study-wide results and limits: Unmutated variant regions reportedly attract nearly half of all spike-specific TCRs. Baseline seropositives among AZD1222 recipients totaled only 5 or 6.

Germline V gene sequence: CDR1 SGHNT, CDR2 YYREEE (reference sequence). The CDR3 runs to 16 residues. Trimming removed 4 bases from V and 5 bases from J; junction bases left unmatched: 8. Assay: immunoSEQ multiplex PCR; the TCRdb copy retains only in-frame clones and omits some. The sample yields 150,000 to 180,000 clones, more than 75% seen once. The V call is TRBV5-4, the J call TRBJ2-3, with 12 nucleotides matching TRBD2. Sequences were derived from peripheral blood, sampled on day 0 of AZD1222 vaccination. The sequence derives from an adult in good health. Here the CDR3 DNA reads TGTGCCAGCAGCATCCCTAGCGGGAGGGCCCTAGATACGCAGTATTTT. Its translation: CASSIPSGRALDTQYF.